The 26 T cell receptor beta chains below were found in one sample sequenced in a study of shared clonotypes between healthy human individuals. Clones were sequenced by immunoSEQ multiplex PCR, and TCRdb holds only the in-frame ones, with some missing. The table has over 2 million clones, 85% to 95% seen once. The specimen sequenced was naive CD4+ T cells sorted from blood. The subset denotes: CD45RA+ positively selected. The receptors derive from a man between 18 and 29 years old in good health.

The CDR3 loop is CAWKVSGNTIYF. The CDR3 nucleotides are TGTGCCTGGAAAGTGTCGGGAAACACCATATATTTT. J is TRBJ1-3 and V is TRBV30; unclear D gene. The CDR3 length is 12 residues. Deletions cut 4 bases from V and 4 bases from J, with 8 bases between. From germline, CDR1 is GTSNPN and CDR2 SVGIG (reference sequence). The entire variable domain, with the rest obtained from reference TRBV30 and TRBJ1-3, is as follows: SQTIHQWPATLVQPVGSPLSLECTVEGTSNPNLYWYRQAAGRGLQLLFYSVGIGQISSEVPQNLSASRPQDRQFILSSKKLLLSDSGFYLCAWKVSGNTIYFGEGSWLTVV.

On this clone: Other DNA sequences within the sample encode an identical CDR3. The chain carries TRBV10-3 and TRBJ2-1; TRBD1 matches 8 bases. The CDR3 extends over 14 amino acids. J was trimmed by 4 bases and V by 8 bases; bases with no gene match: 7. From germline, CDR1 is ENHRY and CDR2 SYGVKD. This CDR3 is CAIRGQESYNEQFF. The CDR3 coding sequence is TGTGCCATCCGGGGACAGGAGTCTTACAATGAGCAGTTCTTC.

This clone was detected a few times. Other DNA sequences in the sample encode the same CDR3. The J gene is TRBJ1-2, the V gene TRBV2; D ambiguous. The germline V and J ends were trimmed by 6 bases and 5 bases, with 7 bases remaining between them. Germline assignment: CDR1 SNHLY and CDR2 FYNNEI. The CDR3 covers 11 residues. The CDR3 is CASRAGYGYTF. The DNA for the CDR3 is TGTGCCAGCAGGGCAGGATATGGCTACACCTTC. The full variable domain, rest sourced from reference TRBV2 and TRBJ1-2, is EPEVTQTPSHQVTQMGQEVILRCVPISNHLYFYWYRQILGQKVEFLVSFYNNEISEKSEIFDDQFSVERPDGSNFTLKIRSTKLEDSAMYFCASRAGYGYTFGSGTRLTVV.

The rearrangement uses TRBV30 and TRBJ1-2, with D unclear. The CDR3 covers 13 residues. Germline CDR1 and CDR2: GTSNPN and SVGIG (reference sequence). The ends were cut back, 2 bases at V and 4 bases at J, with 11 bases in the middle. The CDR3: CAWSKRVSYGYTF. CDR3 DNA sequence: TGTGCCTGGAGTAAACGGGTCAGCTATGGCTACACCTTC.

The chain combines TRBV7-6 with TRBJ2-7; 8 nucleotides agree with TRBD2. Germline assignment: CDR1 SGHVS and CDR2 FNYEAQ. This CDR3 region has 17 residues. The V and J ends lost 2 bases and 1 base, in that order; junction bases with no gene match: 10. The CDR3 sequence: CASSLTRLAGGSYEQYF. CDR3 sequence (DNA): TGTGCCAGCAGCTTAACGCGCCTGGCGGGGGGATCCTACGAGCAGTACTTC.

About this clone: A read error may be the cause here, since a much bigger clone is one base away. Different DNA sequences within this sample yield the same CDR3. V gene TRBV28 combines with J gene TRBJ2-3; no clear D. This CDR3 has 12 amino acids. CDR1 is MDHEN and CDR2 is SYDVKM in the germline V gene. V lost 2 bases to trimming and J lost 3 bases, with 3 bases between them. CDR3 protein: CASSLGTDTQYF. CDR3 DNA: TGTGCCAGCAGTTTAGGGACAGATACGCAGTATTTT. Combining the CDR3 with reference TRBV28 and TRBJ2-3 gives the whole variable domain DVKVTQSSRYLVKRTGEKVFLECVQDMDHENMFWYRQDPGLGLRLIYFSYDVKMKEKGDIPEGYSVSREKKERFSLILESASTNQTSMYLCASSLGTDTQYFGPGTRLTVL.

This chain connects TRBV6-5 to TRBJ1-2; 7 nucleotides match TRBD1. Losses at the gene ends were 2 bases for V and 8 bases for J; bases not matched to a gene: 5. The CDR3 consists of 13 residues. Per germline, CDR1 MNHEY and CDR2 SVGAGI. DNA for the CDR3: TGTGCCAGCAGTTACAGGGGACAGTCAGGCTACACCTTC. This codes for CASSYRGQSGYTF.

A remark on this clone: Other nucleotide sequences from this sample produce the same CDR3. The chain couples TRBV6-6 to TRBJ2-7; perhaps TRBD1 as D (6 bases). CDR3 length: 13 amino acids. Per germline, CDR1 MNHNY and CDR2 SVGAGI (reference sequence). V was pared by 6 bases and J by 1 base, with 10 bases between. The CDR3 DNA follows: TGTGCCAGCAGACTACAGGGATCCTACGAGCAGTACTTC. It is translated as CASRLQGSYEQYF.

The V and J genes are TRBV6-5 and TRBJ1-1, with no clear D. Trimming took off 8 bases at V and 0 bases at J, with 10 bases between the two ends. The CDR3 extends over 13 amino acids. CDR1 is MNHEY and CDR2 is SVGAGI in the germline V gene. The CDR3 DNA sequence: TGTGCCAGCGGCCCTACCTTGAACACTGAAGCTTTCTTT. The encoded protein is CASGPTLNTEAFF.

The chain uses TRBV5-1 and TRBJ2-7; 13 bases line up with TRBD2. Germline CDR1 is SGHRS and CDR2 is YFSETQ. The CDR3 is 15 residues long. Trimming took 2 bases from V and 5 from J; bases not matched to a gene: 4. The CDR3: CASSFRLAGGHEQYF. The CDR3 region has the DNA TGCGCCAGCAGCTTTCGACTAGCGGGAGGCCACGAGCAGTACTTC. The variable domain in full, with the rest retrieved from reference TRBV5-1 and TRBJ2-7, is KAGVTQTPRYLIKTRGQQVTLSCSPISGHRSVSWYQQTPGQGLQFLFEYFSETQRNKGNFPGRFSGRQFSNSRSEMNVSTLELGDSALYLCASSFRLAGGHEQYFGPGTRLTVT.

The J gene is TRBJ2-1, the V gene TRBV7-2, with D possibly TRBD1 on 6 matching bases. CDR3 length: 16 residues. With 0 bases removed from V and 4 bases from J, the gap between germline ends came to 13 bases. Germline-derived CDR1 and CDR2 are SGHTA and FQGNSA. The DNA for the CDR3 is TGTGCCAGCAGCTTAGCGCCAGCGGACAGATACAATGAGCAGTTCTTC. Translating gives CASSLAPADRYNEQFF.

J is TRBJ2-5 and V is TRBV6-5; D is possibly TRBD1 (6 bases). This CDR3 contains 12 residues. Trimming took 7 bases from V and 3 from J, leaving 9 bases between them. Germline lookup yields CDR1 MNHEY and CDR2 SVGAGI. The CDR3 nucleotides read TGTGCCAGCAAAAGGACAGAAGAGACCCAGTACTTC. Protein sequence: CASKRTEETQYF.

As regards this clone: At one end the junction does not follow the germline gene, possibly because of a read error. The rearrangement joins TRBV6-6 to TRBJ2-2; D may be TRBD1 (6 bases). The CDR3 is 15 amino acids. Germline-derived CDR1 and CDR2 are MNHNY and SVGAGI (reference sequence). CDR3: CASSYDRLDTGKLFF. CDR3 DNA: TGTGCCAGCAGTTACGACAGGCTCGACACCGGGAAGCTGTTTTTT.

This sequence joins TRBV7-2 and TRBJ2-7, with 11 bases matching TRBD2. This CDR3 contains 18 residues. The V segment lost 2 bases and the J segment 1 base; nucleotides outside the gene matches: 10. The germline V gene encodes CDR1 SGHTA and CDR2 FQGNSA. CDR3 sequence (DNA): TGTGCCAGCAGCTTAAGGGCTAGCGGGAGGCAGGGTTCCTACGAGCAGTACTTC. This translates into CASSLRASGRQGSYEQYF.

This clone was seen just once. This chain links TRBV5-4 with TRBJ2-7, with 15 bases identical to TRBD2. Trimming at V came to 4 bases and at J to 0 bases, leaving 8 bases not matched to a gene. This CDR3 spans 18 amino acids. Germline loops: CDR1 SGHNT, CDR2 YYREEE (reference sequence). CDR3 DNA sequence: TGTGCCAGCAGCCATGGACTAGCGGGAGGGGGAAGCTCCTACGAGCAGTACTTC. This codes for CASSHGLAGGGSSYEQYF.

The count of this clone is one. The genes are TRBV6-5 and TRBJ1-5; D is unresolved. The CDR3 spans 14 residues. Germline loops: CDR1 MNHEY, CDR2 SVGAGI. V lost 4 bases and J 3 bases, leaving 10 bases between the germline ends. The CDR3 DNA is TGTGCCAGCAGTTCCCAAAAACTCAATCAGCCCCAGCATTTT. Its translation is CASSSQKLNQPQHF.

The gene calls are TRBV2 and TRBJ2-5; maybe TRBD1 (6 bases). CDR1 SNHLY and CDR2 FYNNEI come from the germline V gene. V lost 7 bases, J lost 5 bases, and 14 bases lay in between. The CDR3 is 13 residues long. In DNA, the CDR3 is TGTGCCAGCATTCAGGGGTCGCTTGAGACCCAGTACTTC. This encodes CASIQGSLETQYF.

This clone appeared once. V usage is TRBV7-2 and J usage is TRBJ2-5; 10 bases are shared with TRBD2. Trimming at V came to 5 bases and at J to 2 bases, leaving 2 bases not matched to a gene. The germline gives CDR1 SGHTA, CDR2 FQGNSA. There are 14 residues in the CDR3. CDR3 residues: CASSASGRQETQYF. The CDR3 DNA reads TGTGCCAGCAGCGCTAGCGGGAGACAAGAGACCCAGTACTTC.

This chain uses TRBV10-3 with TRBJ1-1; possibly TRBD1 for D (5 bases). The CDR3 sequence is 12 residues long. Germline V gives CDR1 ENHRY, CDR2 SYGVKD. The V gene lost 2 bases and the J gene lost 6 bases, with 7 bases spanning the gap. CDR3 amino acids: CAISEAGAEAFF. The CDR3 region has the DNA TGTGCCATCAGTGAGGCGGGGGCTGAAGCTTTCTTT.

This chain joins TRBV18 and TRBJ1-1, with D maybe TRBD1 (5 bases). The ends were cut back, 2 bases at V and 9 bases at J, with 22 bases in the middle. The CDR3 contains 16 residues. Germline CDR1 reads KGHSH; CDR2 reads LQKENI. CDR3 in amino acids: CASSPGLVRVNSQAFF. The CDR3 DNA follows: TGTGCCAGCTCACCAGGGTTAGTCAGGGTAAATTCTCAAGCTTTCTTT.

The gene calls are TRBV6-5 and TRBJ2-5; no definite D call. The germline gives CDR1 MNHEY, CDR2 SVGAGI. CDR3 length: 14 residues. Trimming stripped 0 bases from V and 2 bases from J, with 7 bases between. DNA for the CDR3: TGTGCCAGCAGTTACTCCCCACTGCAAGAGACCCAGTACTTC. Its protein product is CASSYSPLQETQYF.

Notes on this clone: Other DNA sequences in this specimen translate into the identical CDR3. The rearrangement uses TRBV5-4 and TRBJ1-5; D unresolved. The germline V and J ends were trimmed by 0 bases and 6 bases, with 7 bases remaining between them. The V gene's germline CDR1 is SGHNT and CDR2 YYREEE (reference sequence). The CDR3 length is 13 residues. The CDR3 DNA follows: TGTGCCAGCAGCTTGGCCGGTGGTCAGCCCCAGCATTTT. This translates into CASSLAGGQPQHF.

The chain recombines TRBV2 with TRBJ2-2, with 9 positions matching TRBD1. Trimming cost V 4 bases and J 6 bases; bases outside gene matches: 9. CDR3 length: 16 amino acids. Germline-derived CDR1 and CDR2 are SNHLY and FYNNEI. CDR3 in DNA: TGTGCCAGCAGTGCATGGACAGGGGTAATTTCCGGGGAGCTGTTTTTT. This translates into CASSAWTGVISGELFF.

V gene TRBV6-4 combines with J gene TRBJ1-2, with TRBD1 identical over 9 bases. J was trimmed by 8 bases and V by 6 bases; bases with no gene match: 13. Germline values: CDR1 MRHNA, CDR2 SNTAGT. CDR3 length: 15 amino acids. CDR3 in amino acids: CASRNRGRPLGGYTF. The CDR3 coding sequence is TGTGCCAGCAGGAACAGGGGGCGCCCACTTGGGGGCTACACCTTC.

Turning to this clone: The germline gene is not matched at one end of the junction; a read error may be the cause. The genes are TRBV7-9 and TRBJ2-7; possible D gene TRBD1, 5 bases. The CDR3 has 14 residues. The germline CDR1 and CDR2 sequences are SEHNR and FQNEAQ (reference sequence). The CDR3 spells CASSPDRDFYAQYF. The DNA of the CDR3 is TGTGCCAGCAGCCCCGACAGAGATTTCTACGCGCAGTACTTC.

On this clone: The same CDR3 arises from other DNA sequences in this sample as well. V is TRBV20-1 and J is TRBJ2-1, with unresolved D. The germline V and J ends were trimmed by 1 base and 3 bases, with 1 base remaining between them. Germline values: CDR1 DFQATT, CDR2 SNEGSKA (reference sequence). This CDR3 is built from 11 residues. The CDR3 here is CSARGYNEQFF. The CDR3 region has the DNA TGCAGTGCTAGAGGCTACAATGAGCAGTTCTTC.